These T cell receptor beta chains were read from a single sample in a study of blood T cell repertoires in COVID-19. Sequencing was performed with immunoSEQ multiplex PCR; in TCRdb, only in-frame clones are kept and a portion is missing. The repertoire holds about 150,000 clones, with about 88% as singletons. What was sequenced was PBMCs or T cells enriched from blood (not recorded which). These receptors were collected from a man aged 50-59 years who had recovered from COVID-19. CDR3s include the opening cysteine and the closing phenylalanine or tryptophan. A D gene is named only where the DNA matches it firmly. A row's size may be missing; if present it is once, few, many or a size class.

J gene: TRBJ1-1
D gene: -
V gene: TRBV20-1
clone size: -
CDR3 protein: CSASWVLGLAHAFF
CDR3 DNA: TGCAGTGCTAGTTGGGTTCTTGGGTTAGCCCACGCTTTCTTT

J gene: TRBJ2-1
D gene: TRBD2
V gene: TRBV5-6
clone size: -
CDR3 protein: CASSLVGLADNEQFF
CDR3 DNA: TGTGCCAGCAGCTTGGTGGGGCTAGCGGACAATGAGCAGTTCTTC

J gene: TRBJ1-2
D gene: TRBD1
V gene: TRBV18
clone size: -
CDR3 protein: CASSRTDRSNYGYTF
CDR3 DNA: TGTGCCAGCTCACGAACGGACAGGTCGAACTATGGCTACACCTTC

J gene: TRBJ1-2
D gene: -
V gene: TRBV3-1/TRBV3-2
clone size: -
CDR3 protein: CASSQGGLYGYTF
CDR3 DNA: TGTGCCAGCAGCCAAGGGGGGCTCTATGGCTACACCTTC

J gene: TRBJ2-7
D gene: TRBD1
V gene: TRBV13
clone size: few
CDR3 protein: CASSLPGGSYEQYF
CDR3 DNA: TGTGCCAGCAGCTTACCAGGGGGCTCCTACGAGCAGTACTTC

J gene: TRBJ1-3
D gene: -
V gene: TRBV19
clone size: few
CDR3 protein: CASKEGRSGGNTIYF
CDR3 DNA: TGTGCCAGTAAGGAGGGGCGTTCGGGAGGAAACACCATATATTTT

J gene: TRBJ1-5
D gene: TRBD1
V gene: TRBV15
clone size: -
CDR3 protein: CATSSAGGSNQPQHF
CDR3 DNA: TGTGCCACCAGCTCGGCAGGGGGAAGCAATCAGCCCCAGCATTTT

J gene: TRBJ1-1
D gene: -
V gene: TRBV29-1
clone size: -
CDR3 protein: CSVEEPPGAGNTEAFF
CDR3 DNA: TGCAGCGTTGAAGAACCCCCAGGGGCAGGGAACACTGAAGCTTTCTTT

J gene: TRBJ2-5
D gene: TRBD2
V gene: TRBV7-9
clone size: -
CDR3 protein: CASRTSGGTETQYF
CDR3 DNA: TGTGCCAGCAGAACTAGCGGGGGGACGGAGACCCAGTACTTC

J gene: TRBJ1-4
D gene: TRBD1
V gene: TRBV7-9
clone size: -
CDR3 protein: CASSPQGATNEKLFF
CDR3 DNA: TGTGCCAGCAGTCCACAGGGGGCGACTAATGAAAAACTGTTTTTT

J gene: TRBJ1-3
D gene: -
V gene: TRBV29-1
clone size: -
CDR3 protein: CSVTTDGSGNTIYF
CDR3 DNA: TGCAGCGTTACTACCGACGGCTCTGGAAACACCATATATTTT

J gene: TRBJ1-2
D gene: -
V gene: TRBV4-1
clone size: -
CDR3 protein: CASSQRVDSSYGYTF
CDR3 DNA: TGCGCCAGCAGCCAAAGGGTGGACTCGTCCTATGGCTACACCTTC

J gene: TRBJ1-2
D gene: TRBD1
V gene: TRBV18
clone size: -
CDR3 protein: CASSEQGANGGYTF
CDR3 DNA: TGTGCCAGCTCCGAACAGGGGGCAAATGGGGGCTACACCTTC

J gene: TRBJ1-1
D gene: TRBD1
V gene: TRBV27
clone size: -
CDR3 protein: CASSLAGGRTEAFF
CDR3 DNA: TGTGCCAGCAGTTTAGCAGGGGGCCGAACTGAAGCTTTCTTT

J gene: TRBJ2-4
D gene: -
V gene: TRBV5-1
clone size: -
CDR3 protein: CASSSQGTQNIQYF
CDR3 DNA: TGCGCCAGCAGCTCCCAGGGAACTCAGAACATTCAGTACTTC

J gene: TRBJ2-5
D gene: TRBD2
V gene: TRBV6-5
clone size: -
CDR3 protein: CASSSGGVPETQYF
CDR3 DNA: TGTGCCAGCAGTAGCGGGGGTGTCCCAGAGACCCAGTACTTC

J gene: TRBJ1-3
D gene: -
V gene: TRBV4-2
clone size: -
CDR3 protein: CASSQDVGVGNTIYF
CDR3 DNA: TGTGCCAGCAGCCAAGATGTCGGGGTTGGAAACACCATATATTTT

J gene: TRBJ2-1
D gene: TRBD1
V gene: TRBV6-5
clone size: -
CDR3 protein: CASSWDRGRNEQFF
CDR3 DNA: TGTGCCAGCAGTTGGGACAGGGGGCGAAATGAGCAGTTCTTC

J gene: TRBJ2-7
D gene: -
V gene: TRBV11-2
clone size: -
CDR3 protein: CASSLWTSYEQYF
CDR3 DNA: TGTGCCAGCAGCTTATGGACATCCTACGAGCAGTACTTC

J gene: TRBJ1-5
D gene: -
V gene: TRBV27
clone size: -
CDR3 protein: CASSLRVGNQPQHF
CDR3 DNA: TGTGCCAGCAGCCTACGAGTAGGCAATCAGCCCCAGCATTTT

J gene: TRBJ2-5
D gene: TRBD2
V gene: TRBV4-2
clone size: -
CDR3 protein: CASSSARGGETQYF
CDR3 DNA: TGTGCCAGCAGCTCCGCGCGGGGGGGTGAGACCCAGTACTTC

J gene: TRBJ2-1
D gene: -
V gene: TRBV7-3
clone size: -
CDR3 protein: CASSFGQTNEQFF
CDR3 DNA: TGTGCCAGCAGCTTCGGACAGACCAATGAGCAGTTCTTC

J gene: TRBJ1-5
D gene: -
V gene: TRBV3-1/TRBV3-2
clone size: -
CDR3 protein: CASSPPGPSNQPQHF
CDR3 DNA: TGTGCCAGCAGTCCACCGGGTCCTAGCAATCAGCCCCAGCATTTT

J gene: TRBJ1-5
D gene: -
V gene: TRBV2
clone size: -
CDR3 protein: CASSVGRRWDQPQHF
CDR3 DNA: TGTGCCAGCAGTGTCGGCAGGAGGTGGGATCAGCCCCAGCATTTT

J gene: TRBJ1-2
D gene: TRBD1
V gene: TRBV6-5
clone size: -
CDR3 protein: CASSYTGAGGYTF
CDR3 DNA: TGTGCCAGCAGTTACACAGGGGCAGGCGGCTACACCTTC

J gene: TRBJ2-1
D gene: TRBD1
V gene: TRBV15
clone size: once
CDR3 protein: CATSRGGQGASYNEQFF
CDR3 DNA: TGTGCCACCAGCAGAGGAGGACAGGGGGCATCCTACAATGAGCAGTTCTTC

J gene: TRBJ2-2
D gene: -
V gene: TRBV11-3
clone size: -
CDR3 protein: CASSLDQVGELFF
CDR3 DNA: TGTGCCAGCAGCTTAGATCAGGTCGGGGAGCTGTTTTTT

J gene: TRBJ1-1
D gene: -
V gene: TRBV10-3
clone size: -
CDR3 protein: CAISDTRGNTEAFF
CDR3 DNA: TGTGCCATCAGTGACACCAGGGGTAACACTGAAGCTTTCTTT

J gene: TRBJ1-5
D gene: TRBD1
V gene: TRBV29-1
clone size: -
CDR3 protein: CSVAQGAHQPQHF
CDR3 DNA: TGCAGCGTTGCCCAGGGGGCTCATCAGCCCCAGCATTTT

J gene: TRBJ1-5
D gene: -
V gene: TRBV10-3
clone size: few
CDR3 protein: CGAGDNQPQHF
CDR3 DNA: TGCGGGGCGGGGGACAATCAGCCCCAGCATTTT

J gene: TRBJ1-1
D gene: -
V gene: TRBV5-6
clone size: -
CDR3 protein: CASSSIYRERGTEAFF
CDR3 DNA: TGTGCCAGCAGCTCAATCTACAGGGAACGTGGCACTGAAGCTTTCTTT

J gene: TRBJ1-5
D gene: -
V gene: TRBV19
clone size: -
CDR3 protein: CASSLGLFNQPQHF
CDR3 DNA: TGTGCCAGTAGTTTGGGACTTTTCAATCAGCCCCAGCATTTT

J gene: TRBJ1-5
D gene: TRBD1
V gene: TRBV6-5
clone size: -
CDR3 protein: CASRGQGSNQPQHF
CDR3 DNA: TGTGCCAGCCGAGGACAGGGTAGCAATCAGCCCCAGCATTTT

J gene: TRBJ2-2
D gene: TRBD1
V gene: TRBV9
clone size: once
CDR3 protein: CASSGRQGLAGELFF
CDR3 DNA: TGTGCCAGCAGCGGAAGACAGGGGTTGGCCGGGGAGCTGTTTTTT

J gene: TRBJ2-3
D gene: -
V gene: TRBV5-1
clone size: -
CDR3 protein: CASSFYGTDTQYF
CDR3 DNA: TGCGCCAGCAGCTTTTATGGCACAGATACGCAGTATTTT

J gene: TRBJ1-4
D gene: -
V gene: TRBV9
clone size: -
CDR3 protein: CASSVGVIDEKLFF
CDR3 DNA: TGTGCCAGCAGCGTAGGTGTTATTGATGAAAAACTGTTTTTT

J gene: TRBJ2-5
D gene: -
V gene: TRBV3-1/TRBV3-2
clone size: -
CDR3 protein: CASSQDRAQGAQYF
CDR3 DNA: TGTGCCAGCAGCCAAGACAGGGCCCAAGGGGCCCAGTACTTC

J gene: TRBJ2-3
D gene: -
V gene: TRBV5-1
clone size: -
CDR3 protein: CASSLDSGYTQYF
CDR3 DNA: TGCGCCAGCAGCTTGGACAGTGGATATACGCAGTATTTT